This TCR beta chain came from a study of cytomegalovirus exposure and HLA in healthy donors. The PCR employed 60 Vbeta primers together with 13 Jbeta primers. Using immunoSEQ multiplex PCR, the repertoire was profiled, and TCRdb retains in-frame clones only, with some absent. The data contain about 140,000 clones, 82% of them singletons. Sample: PBMCs. The origin of this receptor is a man aged 18 to 29 in good health and CMV-seropositive.

The DNA for the CDR3 is TGTGCCAGCAGTTCCAGAATGAACACTGAAGCTTTCTTT. It encodes CASSSRMNTEAFF. The rearrangement uses TRBV27 and TRBJ1-1; D is undetermined. Trimming took off 4 bases at V and 0 bases at J, with 6 bases between the two ends. Germline CDR1 reads MNHEY; CDR2 reads SMNVEV (reference sequence). The CDR3 has 13 amino acids.